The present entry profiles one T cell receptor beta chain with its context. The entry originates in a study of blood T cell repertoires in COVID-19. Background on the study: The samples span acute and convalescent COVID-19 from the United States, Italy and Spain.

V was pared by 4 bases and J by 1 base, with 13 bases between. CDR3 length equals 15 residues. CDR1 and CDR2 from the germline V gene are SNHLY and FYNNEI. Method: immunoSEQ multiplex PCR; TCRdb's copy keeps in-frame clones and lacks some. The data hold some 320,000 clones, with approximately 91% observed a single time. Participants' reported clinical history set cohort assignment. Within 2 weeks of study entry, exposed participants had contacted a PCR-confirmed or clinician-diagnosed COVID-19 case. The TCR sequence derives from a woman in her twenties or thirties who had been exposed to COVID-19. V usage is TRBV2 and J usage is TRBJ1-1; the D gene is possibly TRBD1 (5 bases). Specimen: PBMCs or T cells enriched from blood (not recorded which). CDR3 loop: CASSADLGANTEAFF. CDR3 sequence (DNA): TGTGCCAGCAGTGCTGACCTAGGGGCGAACACTGAAGCTTTCTTT.